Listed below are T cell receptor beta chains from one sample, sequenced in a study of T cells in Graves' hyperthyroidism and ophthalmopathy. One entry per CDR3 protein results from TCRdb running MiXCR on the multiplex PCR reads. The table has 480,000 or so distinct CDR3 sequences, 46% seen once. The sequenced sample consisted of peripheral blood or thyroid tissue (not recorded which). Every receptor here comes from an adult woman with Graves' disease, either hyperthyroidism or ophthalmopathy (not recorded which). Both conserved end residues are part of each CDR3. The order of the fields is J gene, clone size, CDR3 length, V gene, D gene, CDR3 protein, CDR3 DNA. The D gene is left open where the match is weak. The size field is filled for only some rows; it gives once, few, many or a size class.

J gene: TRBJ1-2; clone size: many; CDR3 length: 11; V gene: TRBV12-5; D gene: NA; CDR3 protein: CASGDGYGYTF; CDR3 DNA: TGTGCTAGTGGCGACGGCTATGGCTACACCTTC
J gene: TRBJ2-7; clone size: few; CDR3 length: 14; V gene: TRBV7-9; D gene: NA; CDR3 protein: CASSSQGQAYEQYF; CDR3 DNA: TGTGCCAGCAGCTCGCAGGGGCAGGCCTACGAGCAGTACTTC
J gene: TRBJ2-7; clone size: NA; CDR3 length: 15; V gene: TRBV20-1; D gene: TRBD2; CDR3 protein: CSATDERTSGYEQYF; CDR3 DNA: TGCAGTGCTACTGACGAGAGGACTAGCGGATACGAGCAGTACTTC
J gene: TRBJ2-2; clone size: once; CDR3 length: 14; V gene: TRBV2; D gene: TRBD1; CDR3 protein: CAVRTGENTGELFF; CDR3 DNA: TGTGCCGTCCGGACAGGCGAAAACACCGGGGAGCTGTTTTTT
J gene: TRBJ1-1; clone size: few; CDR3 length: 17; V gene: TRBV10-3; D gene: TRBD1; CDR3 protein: CAISERTGGSENTEAFF; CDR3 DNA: TGTGCCATCAGTGAGAGGACAGGGGGCTCTGAAAACACTGAAGCTTTCTTT
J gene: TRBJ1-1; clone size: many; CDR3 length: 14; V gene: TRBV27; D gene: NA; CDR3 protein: CASSLSPQTLGAFF; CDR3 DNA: TGTGCCAGCAGTTTATCGCCCCAGACCCTCGGGGCTTTCTTT
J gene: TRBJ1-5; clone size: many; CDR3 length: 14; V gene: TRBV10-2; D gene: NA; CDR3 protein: CASSERSSNQPQHF; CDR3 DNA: TGCGCCAGCAGTGAGCGGAGTAGCAATCAGCCCCAGCATTTT
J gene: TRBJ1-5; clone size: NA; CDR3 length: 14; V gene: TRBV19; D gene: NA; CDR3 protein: CATPTGTPDQPQHF; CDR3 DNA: TGTGCCACCCCAACCGGGACACCCGATCAGCCCCAGCATTTT
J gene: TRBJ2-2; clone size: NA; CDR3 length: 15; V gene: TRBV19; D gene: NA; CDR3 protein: CASSGMGGRTGELFF; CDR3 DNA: TGTGCCAGTAGTGGAATGGGAGGTCGGACCGGGGAGCTGTTTTTT
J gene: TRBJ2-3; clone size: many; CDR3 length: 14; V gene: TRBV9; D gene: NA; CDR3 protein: CASSVVEGRNTQYF; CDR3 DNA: TGTGCCAGCAGCGTAGTGGAGGGGCGGAATACGCAGTATTTT
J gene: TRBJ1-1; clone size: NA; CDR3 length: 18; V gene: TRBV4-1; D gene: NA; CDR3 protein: CASSQEKMGGPRETEAFF; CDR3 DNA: TGCGCCAGCAGCCAAGAGAAAATGGGGGGACCGAGGGAGACTGAAGCTTTCTTT
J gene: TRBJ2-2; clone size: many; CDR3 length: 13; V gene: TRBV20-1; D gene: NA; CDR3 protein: CSARHQNTGELFF; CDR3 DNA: TGCAGTGCTCGACACCAGAACACCGGGGAGCTGTTTTTT
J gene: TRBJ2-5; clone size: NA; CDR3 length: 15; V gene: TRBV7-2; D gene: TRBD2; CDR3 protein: CASSSGGSYQETQYF; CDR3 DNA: TGTGCCAGCAGTTCGGGGGGGTCCTACCAAGAGACCCAGTACTTC
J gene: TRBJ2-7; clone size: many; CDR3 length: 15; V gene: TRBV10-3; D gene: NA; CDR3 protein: CAIRSSGRTSYEQYF; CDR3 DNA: TGTGCCATCAGAAGTAGCGGCCGGACTTCCTACGAGCAGTACTTC
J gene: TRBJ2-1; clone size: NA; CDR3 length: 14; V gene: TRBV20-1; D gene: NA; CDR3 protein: CSARTGSSYNEQFF; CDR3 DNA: TGCAGTGCTAGAACAGGGAGCTCCTACAATGAGCAGTTCTTC
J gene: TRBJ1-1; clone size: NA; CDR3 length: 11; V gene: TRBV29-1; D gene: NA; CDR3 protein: CSVTQGTEAFF; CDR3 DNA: TGCAGCGTTACACAGGGAACTGAAGCTTTCTTT
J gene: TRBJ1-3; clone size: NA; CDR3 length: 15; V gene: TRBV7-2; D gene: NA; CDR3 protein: CASSLGQGAGNTIYF; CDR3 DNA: TGTGCCAGCAGCTTAGGGCAGGGCGCTGGAAACACCATATATTTT
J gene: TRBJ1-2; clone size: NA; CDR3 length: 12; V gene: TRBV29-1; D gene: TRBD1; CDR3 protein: CSVETGGYGYTF; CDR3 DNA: TGCAGCGTGGAGACAGGGGGCTATGGCTACACCTTC
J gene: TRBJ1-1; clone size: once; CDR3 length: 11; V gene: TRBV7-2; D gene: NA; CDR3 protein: CAWSVDWEAFF; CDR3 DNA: TGTGCCTGGAGCGTAGACTGGGAAGCTTTCTTT
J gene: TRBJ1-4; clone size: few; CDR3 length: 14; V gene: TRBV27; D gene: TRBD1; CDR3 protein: CASSLQGAMSKLFF; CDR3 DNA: TGTGCCAGCAGCTTACAGGGGGCCATGAGTAAACTGTTTTTT
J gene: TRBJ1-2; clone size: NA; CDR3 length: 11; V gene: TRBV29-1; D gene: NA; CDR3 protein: CSLADGYGYTF; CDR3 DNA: TGCAGCTTGGCCGATGGCTATGGCTACACCTTC
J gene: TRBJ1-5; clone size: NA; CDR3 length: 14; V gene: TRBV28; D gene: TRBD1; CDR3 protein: CASSRGQNNQPQHF; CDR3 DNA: TGTGCCAGCAGTCGGGGACAGAACAATCAGCCCCAGCATTTT
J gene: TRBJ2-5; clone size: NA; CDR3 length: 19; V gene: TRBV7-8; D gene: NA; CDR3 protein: CASSPRLKLADTLQETQYF; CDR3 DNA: TGTGCCAGCAGCCCAAGGTTAAAGTTAGCGGACACCTTACAAGAGACCCAGTACTTC
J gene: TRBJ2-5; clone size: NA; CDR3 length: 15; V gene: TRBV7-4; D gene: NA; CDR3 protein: CASSHNSGQDGTQYF; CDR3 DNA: TGTGCCAGCAGCCACAATAGCGGCCAAGATGGGACCCAGTACTTC
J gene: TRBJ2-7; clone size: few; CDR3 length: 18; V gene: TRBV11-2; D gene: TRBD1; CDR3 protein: CASSLPLGGRESSYEQYF; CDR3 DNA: TGTGCCAGCAGCTTACCTTTAGGGGGCAGGGAGAGCTCCTACGAGCAGTACTTC
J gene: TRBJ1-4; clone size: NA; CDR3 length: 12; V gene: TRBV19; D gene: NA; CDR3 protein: CASPNRGEKLFF; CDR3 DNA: TGTGCCAGTCCAAACCGGGGTGAAAAACTGTTTTTT
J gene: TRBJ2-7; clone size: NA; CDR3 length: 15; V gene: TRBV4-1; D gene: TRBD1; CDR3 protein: CASSRRTGDPYEQYF; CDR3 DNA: TGCGCCAGCAGCCGAAGGACAGGGGACCCCTACGAGCAGTACTTC
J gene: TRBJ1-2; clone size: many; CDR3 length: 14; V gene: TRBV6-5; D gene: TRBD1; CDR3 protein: CASSPTGINYGYTF; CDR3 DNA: TGTGCCAGCAGTCCGACAGGGATTAACTATGGCTACACCTTC
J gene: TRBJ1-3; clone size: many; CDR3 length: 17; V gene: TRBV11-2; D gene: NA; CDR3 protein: CASSSFSPQPAGNTIYF; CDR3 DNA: TGTGCCAGCAGCTCCTTCTCTCCGCAACCGGCTGGAAACACCATATATTTT
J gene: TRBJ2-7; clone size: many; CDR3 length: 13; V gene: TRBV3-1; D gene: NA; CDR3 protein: CASSQGTLYEQYF; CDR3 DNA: TGTGCCAGCAGCCAAGGGACACTCTACGAGCAGTACTTC
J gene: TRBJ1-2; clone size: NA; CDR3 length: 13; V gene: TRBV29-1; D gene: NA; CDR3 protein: CSVDSGPDYGYTF; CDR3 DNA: TGCAGCGTAGATTCAGGTCCGGACTATGGCTACACCTTC
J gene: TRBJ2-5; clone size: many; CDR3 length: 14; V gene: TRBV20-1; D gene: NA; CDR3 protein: CSANTGGVRETQYF; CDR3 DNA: TGCAGTGCCAACACAGGTGGGGTTCGAGAGACCCAGTACTTC
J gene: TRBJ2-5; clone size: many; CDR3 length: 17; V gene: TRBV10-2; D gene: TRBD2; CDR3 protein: CASSGIGTSGHQETQYF; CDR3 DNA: TGCGCCAGCAGTGGAATAGGGACTAGCGGCCACCAAGAGACCCAGTACTTC
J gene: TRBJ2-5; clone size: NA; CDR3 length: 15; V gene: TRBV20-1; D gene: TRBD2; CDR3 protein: CSANPATSGQETQYF; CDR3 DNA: TGCAGTGCTAATCCCGCGACTAGCGGCCAAGAGACCCAGTACTTC
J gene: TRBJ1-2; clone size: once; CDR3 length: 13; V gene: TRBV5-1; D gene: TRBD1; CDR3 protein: CASSPGQREGYTF; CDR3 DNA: TGCGCCAGCAGCCCGGGACAGAGGGAAGGCTACACCTTC
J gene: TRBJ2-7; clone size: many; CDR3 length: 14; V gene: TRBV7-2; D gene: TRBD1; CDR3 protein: CASSFSDRVYEQYF; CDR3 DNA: TGTGCCAGCAGCTTCTCGGACAGGGTCTACGAGCAGTACTTC
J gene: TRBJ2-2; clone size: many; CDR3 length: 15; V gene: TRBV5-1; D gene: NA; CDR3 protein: CASSPVTGNTGELFF; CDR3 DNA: TGCGCCAGCAGCCCAGTAACAGGCAACACCGGGGAGCTGTTTTTT
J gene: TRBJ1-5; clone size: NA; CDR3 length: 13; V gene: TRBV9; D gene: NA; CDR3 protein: CASILKGNQPQHF; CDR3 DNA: TGTGCCAGCATCTTGAAGGGGAATCAGCCCCAGCATTTT
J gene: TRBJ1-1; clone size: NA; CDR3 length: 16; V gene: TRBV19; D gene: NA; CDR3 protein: CASSILKQTFRAEAFF; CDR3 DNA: TGTGCCAGTAGTATCCTGAAACAGACCTTCAGGGCTGAAGCTTTCTTT
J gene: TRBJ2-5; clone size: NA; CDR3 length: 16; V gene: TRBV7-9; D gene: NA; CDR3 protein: CASSQDGGGPGRTQYF; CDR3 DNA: TGTGCCAGCAGCCAAGATGGGGGCGGGCCGGGCAGGACCCAGTACTTC